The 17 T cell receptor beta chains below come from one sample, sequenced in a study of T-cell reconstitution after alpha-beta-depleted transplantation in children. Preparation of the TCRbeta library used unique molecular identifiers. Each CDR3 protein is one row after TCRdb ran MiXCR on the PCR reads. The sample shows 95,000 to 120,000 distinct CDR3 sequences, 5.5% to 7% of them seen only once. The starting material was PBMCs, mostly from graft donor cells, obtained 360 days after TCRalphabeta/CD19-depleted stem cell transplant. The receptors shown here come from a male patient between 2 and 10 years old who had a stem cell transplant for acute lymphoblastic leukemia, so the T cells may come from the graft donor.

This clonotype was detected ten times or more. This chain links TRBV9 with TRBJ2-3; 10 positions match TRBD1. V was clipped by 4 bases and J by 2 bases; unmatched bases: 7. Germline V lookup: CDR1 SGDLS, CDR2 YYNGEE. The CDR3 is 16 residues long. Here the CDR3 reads CASSPWDRGLTDTQYF. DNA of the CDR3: TGTGCCAGCAGCCCATGGGACAGGGGCCTCACAGATACGCAGTATTTT.

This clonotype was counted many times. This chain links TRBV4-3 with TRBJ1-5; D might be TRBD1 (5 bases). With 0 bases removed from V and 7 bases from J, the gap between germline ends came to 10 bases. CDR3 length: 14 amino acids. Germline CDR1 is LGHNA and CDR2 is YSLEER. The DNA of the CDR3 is TGCGCCAGCAGCCAAGAGCAGGGTACACAGCCCCAGCATTTT. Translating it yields CASSQEQGTQPQHF.

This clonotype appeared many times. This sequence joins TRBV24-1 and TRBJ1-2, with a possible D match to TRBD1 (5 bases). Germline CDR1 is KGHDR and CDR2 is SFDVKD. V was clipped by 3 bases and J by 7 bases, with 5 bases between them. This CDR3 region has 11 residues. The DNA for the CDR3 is TGTGCCACCAGTGATGGGGGTGGCTACACCTTC. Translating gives CATSDGGGYTF.

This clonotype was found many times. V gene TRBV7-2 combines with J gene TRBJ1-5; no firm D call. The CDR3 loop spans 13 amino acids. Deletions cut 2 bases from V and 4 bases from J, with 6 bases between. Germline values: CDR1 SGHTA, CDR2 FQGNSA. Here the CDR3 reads CASSLHLNQPQHF. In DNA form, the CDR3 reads TGTGCCAGCAGCTTACACCTAAATCAGCCCCAGCATTTT.

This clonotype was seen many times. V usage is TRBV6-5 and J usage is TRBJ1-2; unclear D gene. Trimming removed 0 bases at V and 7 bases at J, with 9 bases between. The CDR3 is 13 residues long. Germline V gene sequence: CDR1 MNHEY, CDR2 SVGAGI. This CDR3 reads CASSYSSRVGYTF. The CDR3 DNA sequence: TGTGCCAGCAGTTACTCGTCGAGGGTTGGCTACACCTTC.

The chain's CDR3 is CASRTPGTLHF. In DNA, the CDR3 is TGTGCCAGCAGAACCCCCGGGACCCTCCACTTT. The V and J genes are TRBV6-6 and TRBJ1-6; D gene unclear. This CDR3 is built from 11 residues. The V end lost 6 bases, the J end lost 14 bases, and 11 bases lay between the germline ends. Per the germline V gene, CDR1 is MNHNY and CDR2 is SVGAGI (reference sequence).

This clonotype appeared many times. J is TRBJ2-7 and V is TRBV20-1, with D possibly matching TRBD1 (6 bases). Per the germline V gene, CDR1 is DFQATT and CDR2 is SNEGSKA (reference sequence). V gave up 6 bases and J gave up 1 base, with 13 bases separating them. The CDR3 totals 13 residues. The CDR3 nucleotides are TGCAGTGCCCCGACAGGAAAGTCCTACGAGCAGTACTTC. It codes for CSAPTGKSYEQYF.

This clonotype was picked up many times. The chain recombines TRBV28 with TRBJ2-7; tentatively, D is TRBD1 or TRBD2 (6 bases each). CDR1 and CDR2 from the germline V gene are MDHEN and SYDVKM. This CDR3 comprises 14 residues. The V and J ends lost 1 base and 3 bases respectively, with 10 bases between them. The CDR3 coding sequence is TGTGCCAGCAGTTTATCGGGGGCCGACTACGAGCAGTACTTC. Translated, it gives CASSLSGADYEQYF.

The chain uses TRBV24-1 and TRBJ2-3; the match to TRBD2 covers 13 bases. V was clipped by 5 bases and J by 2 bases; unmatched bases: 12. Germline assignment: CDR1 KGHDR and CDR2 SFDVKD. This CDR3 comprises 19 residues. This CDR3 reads CATSASSRGLAGNTDTQYF. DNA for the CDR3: TGTGCCACCAGTGCCTCTTCCCGGGGACTAGCGGGGAACACAGATACGCAGTATTTT.

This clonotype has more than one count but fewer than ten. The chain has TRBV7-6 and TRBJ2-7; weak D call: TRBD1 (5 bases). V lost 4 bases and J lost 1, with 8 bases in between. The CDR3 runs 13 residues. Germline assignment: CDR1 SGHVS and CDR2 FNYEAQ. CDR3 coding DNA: TGTGCCAGCAGCTCGACAGAATCCTACGAGCAGTACTTC. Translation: CASSSTESYEQYF.

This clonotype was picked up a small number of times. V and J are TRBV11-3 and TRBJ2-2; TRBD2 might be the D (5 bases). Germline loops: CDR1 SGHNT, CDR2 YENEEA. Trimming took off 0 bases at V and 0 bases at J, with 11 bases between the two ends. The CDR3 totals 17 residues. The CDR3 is CASSLDGRRANTGELFF. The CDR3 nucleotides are TGTGCCAGCAGCTTAGACGGTCGGCGGGCGAACACCGGGGAGCTGTTTTTT.

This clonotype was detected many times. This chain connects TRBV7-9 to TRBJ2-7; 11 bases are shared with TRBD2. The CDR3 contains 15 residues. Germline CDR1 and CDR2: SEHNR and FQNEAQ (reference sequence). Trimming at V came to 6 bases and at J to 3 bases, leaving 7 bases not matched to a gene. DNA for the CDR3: TGTGCCAGCAGAGATACCGGGACTAGCGGCTACGAGCAGTACTTC. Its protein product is CASRDTGTSGYEQYF. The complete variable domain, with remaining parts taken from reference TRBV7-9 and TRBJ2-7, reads DTGVSQNPRHKITKRGQNVTFRCDPISEHNRLYWYRQTLGQGPEFLTYFQNEAQLEKSRLLSDRFSAERPKGSFSTLEIQRTEQGDSAMYLCASRDTGTSGYEQYFGPGTRLTVT.

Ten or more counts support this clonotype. For the CDR3, the DNA is TGCAGCGTCCTTCCAGGGTCGGTCAACACTGAAGCTTTCTTT. Its protein product is CSVLPGSVNTEAFF. The V call is TRBV29-1, the J call TRBJ1-1, with a possible D match to TRBD1 (5 bases). The germline V gene has CDR1 SQVTM and CDR2 ANQGSEA. This CDR3 comprises 14 residues. Trimming left V 6 bases short and J 2 bases short, with 16 bases between.

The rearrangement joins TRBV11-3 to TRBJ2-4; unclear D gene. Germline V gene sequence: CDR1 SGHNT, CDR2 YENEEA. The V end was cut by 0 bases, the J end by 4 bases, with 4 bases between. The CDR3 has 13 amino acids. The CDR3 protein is CASSLDSKNIQYF. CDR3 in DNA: TGTGCCAGCAGCTTAGACTCTAAAAACATTCAGTACTTC.

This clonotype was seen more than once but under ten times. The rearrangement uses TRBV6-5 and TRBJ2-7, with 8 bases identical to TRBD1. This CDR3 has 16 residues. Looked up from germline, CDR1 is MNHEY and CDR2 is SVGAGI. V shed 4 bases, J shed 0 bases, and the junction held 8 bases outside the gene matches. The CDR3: CASSFRQGTVSYEQYF. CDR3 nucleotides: TGTGCCAGCAGTTTCCGACAGGGGACGGTCTCCTACGAGCAGTACTTC.

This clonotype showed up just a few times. CDR3 protein: CASSGRTENEKLFF. In DNA, the CDR3 is TGTGCCAGCAGCGGCCGGACAGAGAATGAAAAACTGTTTTTT. The chain combines TRBV7-9 with TRBJ1-4, with D possibly matching TRBD1 (6 bases). The CDR3 is made up of 14 amino acids. V dropped 5 bases and J dropped 5 bases, with 12 bases sitting between them. Germline-derived CDR1 and CDR2 are SEHNR and FQNEAQ (reference sequence).

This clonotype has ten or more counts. Here the CDR3 DNA reads TGCAGTGCTCCACAGGTGTACGAGCAGTACTTC. Its translation is CSAPQVYEQYF. The rearrangement joins TRBV20-1 to TRBJ2-7, with D perhaps TRBD1 (5 bases). This CDR3 has 11 amino acids. The V end lost 5 bases, the J end lost 4 bases, and 9 bases lay between the germline ends. CDR1 and CDR2 (germline): DFQATT, SNEGSKA (reference sequence).